The 9 T cell receptor beta chains below were found in one sample sequenced in a study of shared clonotypes between healthy human individuals (dated by TCRdb to the early 2020s). Libraries came from the immunoSEQ multiplex PCR assay. What TCRdb holds here is the immuneACCESS table cut down to in-frame rearrangements. Part of the clones is not present; checked against another copy, under half of the missing clones reflect an unresolved V gene, and the others are unexplained. This sample lists some 500,000 clones; 65% to 80% were detected once. Of the sample, over 9.5% falls within the top ten clones. The sample comprised PBMCs. The source is a woman aged 40 to 50 in good health. Some clones in this sample may be carry-over from other donors' samples.

V is TRBV27 and J is TRBJ2-5; 10 bases line up with TRBD1. Germline V gene sequence: CDR1 MNHEY, CDR2 SMNVEV (reference sequence). With 2 bases clipped from V and 3 bases from J, the junction kept 9 bases outside the gene matches. There are 17 residues in the CDR3. CDR3 protein: CASSLGPGTGAEETQYF. Here the CDR3 DNA reads TGTGCCAGCAGTTTAGGTCCCGGGACAGGGGCGGAAGAGACCCAGTACTTC.

This clone was counted a few times. The chain couples TRBV29-1 to TRBJ1-5; tentative D call: TRBD1 (5 bases). V lost 2 bases and J 6 bases, leaving 11 bases between the germline ends. The CDR3 runs to 13 residues. Germline loops: CDR1 SQVTM, CDR2 ANQGSEA. In DNA, the CDR3 is TGCAGCGTTGAACTGAACGGGGGTCAGCCCCAGCATTTT. It is translated as CSVELNGGQPQHF. Using reference TRBV29-1 and TRBJ1-5 for the parts outside the CDR3, the full variable domain is SAVISQKPSRDICQRGTSLTIQCQVDSQVTMMFWYRQQPGQSLTLIATANQGSEATYESGFVIDKFPISRPNLTFSTLTVSNMSPEDSSIYLCSVELNGGQPQHFGDGTRLSIL.

The V call is TRBV7-2, the J call TRBJ2-7, with 10 bases fitting TRBD2. Per the germline V gene, CDR1 is SGHTA and CDR2 is FQGNSA. This CDR3 has 15 residues. The J segment lost 1 base and the V segment lost 4 bases, leaving 4 bases of the junction unmatched. CDR3 nucleotides: TGTGCCAGCAGCTACTCTAGCGGGAGTTCCTACGAGCAGTACTTC. Its protein product is CASSYSSGSSYEQYF. Full variable domain (outside the CDR3, taken from reference TRBV7-2 and TRBJ2-7): GAGVSQSPSNKVTEKGKDVELRCDPISGHTALYWYRQSLGQGLEFLIYFQGNSAPDKSGLPSDRFSAERTGGSVSTLTIQRTQQEDSAVYLCASSYSSGSSYEQYFGPGTRLTVT.

The chain has TRBV10-1 and TRBJ2-1, with D perhaps matching TRBD2 (6 bases). This CDR3 contains 14 residues. Trimming removed 4 bases at V and 8 bases at J, with 15 bases between. Germline values: CDR1 WNHNN, CDR2 SYGVQD (reference sequence). In nucleotides, the CDR3 is TGCGCCAGCAGTGGGGCAGGAGGGCCGGATGAGCAGTTCTTC. Translating it yields CASSGAGGPDEQFF.

Written as DNA, the CDR3 is TGTGCCAGCAGCACTAGGGGGGACCGCCAAGAGACCCAGTACTTC. Translation gives CASSTRGDRQETQYF. The V call is TRBV2, the J call TRBJ2-5; either TRBD1 or TRBD2 may fit D (6 bases each). Germline V lookup: CDR1 SNHLY, CDR2 FYNNEI. This CDR3 has 15 amino acids. Trimming removed 6 bases at V and 1 base at J, with 15 bases between.

The V call is TRBV29-1, the J call TRBJ1-2; D unresolved. There are 12 residues in the CDR3. The V gene's germline CDR1 is SQVTM and CDR2 ANQGSEA. Trimming stripped 6 bases from V and 1 base from J, with 9 bases between. In nucleotides, the CDR3 is TGCAGCGTGACGACACTTAACTATGGCTACACCTTC. This translates into CSVTTLNYGYTF.

This clone was seen a few times. V gene TRBV6-5 combines with J gene TRBJ2-1, with 10 positions matching TRBD1. CDR1 and CDR2 (germline): MNHEY, SVGAGI. Unmatched junction bases numbered 4, after V lost 2 bases and J lost 6 bases. This CDR3 contains 15 residues. The CDR3 region is CASSYPGTGVNEQFF. The CDR3, as DNA: TGTGCCAGCAGTTACCCCGGGACAGGGGTCAATGAGCAGTTCTTC.

The chain recombines TRBV10-2 with TRBJ2-7, with D perhaps TRBD1 (5 bases). V was trimmed by 4 bases and J by 0 bases, leaving 16 bases between them. Germline V gene lookup returns CDR1 WSHSY and CDR2 SAAADI. The CDR3 is 16 amino acids. The CDR3 loop reads CASSAPIRTPSYEQYF. CDR3 DNA sequence: TGCGCCAGCAGTGCCCCCATTCGGACACCCTCCTACGAGCAGTACTTC.

The chain is built from TRBV2 and TRBJ2-4, with D perhaps TRBD2 (6 bases). Trimming shortened V by 10 bases and J by 0 bases, and 13 bases separated the two germline ends. Germline loops: CDR1 SNHLY, CDR2 FYNNEI. This CDR3 has 14 amino acids. As DNA, the CDR3 is TGTGCCACCAAGAGCGGGCTAGCCAAAAACATTCAGTACTTC. Its protein is CATKSGLAKNIQYF.